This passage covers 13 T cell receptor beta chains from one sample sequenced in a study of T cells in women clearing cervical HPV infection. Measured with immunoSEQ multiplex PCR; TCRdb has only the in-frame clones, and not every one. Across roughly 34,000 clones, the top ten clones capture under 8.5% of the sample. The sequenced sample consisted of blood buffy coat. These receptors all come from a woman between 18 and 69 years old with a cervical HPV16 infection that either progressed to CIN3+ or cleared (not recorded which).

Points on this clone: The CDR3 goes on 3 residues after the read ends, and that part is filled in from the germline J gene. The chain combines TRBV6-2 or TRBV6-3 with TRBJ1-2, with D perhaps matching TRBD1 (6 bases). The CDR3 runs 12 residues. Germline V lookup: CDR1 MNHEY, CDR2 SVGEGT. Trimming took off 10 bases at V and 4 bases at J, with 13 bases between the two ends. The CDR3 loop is CATQGRFYGYTF. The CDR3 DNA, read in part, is TGTGCCACCCAGGGGAGGTTCTATGGC.

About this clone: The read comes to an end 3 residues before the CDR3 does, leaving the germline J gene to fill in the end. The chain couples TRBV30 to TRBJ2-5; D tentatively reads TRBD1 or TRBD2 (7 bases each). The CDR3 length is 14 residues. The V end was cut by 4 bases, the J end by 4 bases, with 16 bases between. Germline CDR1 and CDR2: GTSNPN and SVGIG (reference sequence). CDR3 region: CAWTPGGGRETQYF. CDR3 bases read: TGTGCCTGGACCCCAGGGGGAGGGAGAGAGACC.

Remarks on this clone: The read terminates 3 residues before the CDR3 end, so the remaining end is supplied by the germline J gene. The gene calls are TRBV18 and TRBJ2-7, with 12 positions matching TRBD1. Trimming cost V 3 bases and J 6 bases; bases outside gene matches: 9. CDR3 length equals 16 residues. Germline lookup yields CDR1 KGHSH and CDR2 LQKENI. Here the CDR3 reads CASSPPGTGGIGEQYF. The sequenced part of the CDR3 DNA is TGTGCCAGCTCACCGCCGGGGACAGGGGGCATCGGCGAG. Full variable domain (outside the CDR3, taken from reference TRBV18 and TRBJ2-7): NAGVMQNPRHLVRRRGQEARLRCSPMKGHSHVYWYRQLPEEGLKFMVYLQKENIIDESGMPKERFSAEFPKEGPSILRIQQVVRGDSAAYFCASSPPGTGGIGEQYFGPGTRLTVT.

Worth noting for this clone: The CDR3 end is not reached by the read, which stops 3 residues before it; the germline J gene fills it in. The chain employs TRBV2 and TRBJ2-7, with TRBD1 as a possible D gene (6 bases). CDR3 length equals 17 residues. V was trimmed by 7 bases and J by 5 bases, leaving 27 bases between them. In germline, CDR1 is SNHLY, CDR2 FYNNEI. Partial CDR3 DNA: TGTGCCAGCATGGGGGCCCCCTCCGACCCGACACTCGACGAG. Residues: CASMGAPSDPTLDE. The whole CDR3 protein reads CASMGAPSDPTLDEQYF.

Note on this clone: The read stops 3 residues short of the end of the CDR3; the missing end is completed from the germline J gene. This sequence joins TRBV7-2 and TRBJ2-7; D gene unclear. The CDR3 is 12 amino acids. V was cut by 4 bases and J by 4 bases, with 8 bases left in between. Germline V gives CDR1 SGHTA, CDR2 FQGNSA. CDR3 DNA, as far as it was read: TGTGCCAGCAGCTCGTACCGGTACGAG. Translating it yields CASSSYRYE. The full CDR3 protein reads CASSSYRYEQYF.

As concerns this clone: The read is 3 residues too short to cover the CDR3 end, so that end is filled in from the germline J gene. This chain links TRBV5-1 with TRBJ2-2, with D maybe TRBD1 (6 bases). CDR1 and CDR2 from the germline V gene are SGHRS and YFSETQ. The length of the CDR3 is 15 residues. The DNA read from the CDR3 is TGCGCCAGCGCCACAGCAGGGGTCGCTAATGAAAAG. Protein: CASATAGVANEK. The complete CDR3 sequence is CASATAGVANEKLFF.

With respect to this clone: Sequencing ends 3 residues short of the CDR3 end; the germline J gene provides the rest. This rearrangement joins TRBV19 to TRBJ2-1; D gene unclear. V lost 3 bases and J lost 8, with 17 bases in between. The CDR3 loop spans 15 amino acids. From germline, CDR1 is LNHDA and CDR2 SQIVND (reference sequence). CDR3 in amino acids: CASSMGVIANDEQFF. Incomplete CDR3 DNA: TGTGCCAGTAGTATGGGTGTGATAGCAAACGATGAG.

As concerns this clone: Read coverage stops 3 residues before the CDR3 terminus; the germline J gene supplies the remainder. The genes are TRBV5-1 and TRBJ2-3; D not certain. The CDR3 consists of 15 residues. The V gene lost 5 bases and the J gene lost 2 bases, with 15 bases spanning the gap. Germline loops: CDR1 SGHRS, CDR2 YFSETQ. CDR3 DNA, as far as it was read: TGCGCCAGCAGAGTCGAGCCAGGCTACACAGATACG. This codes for CASRVEPGYTDT. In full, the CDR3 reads CASRVEPGYTDTQYF.

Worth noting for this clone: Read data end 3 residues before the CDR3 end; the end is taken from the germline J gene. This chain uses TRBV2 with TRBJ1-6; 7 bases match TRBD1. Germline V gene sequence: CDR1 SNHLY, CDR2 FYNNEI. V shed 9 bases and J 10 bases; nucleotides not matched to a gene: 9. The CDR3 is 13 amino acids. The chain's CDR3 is CARKAGGLSPLHF. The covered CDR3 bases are TGTGCCAGAAAGGCAGGGGGGCTCTCACCC.

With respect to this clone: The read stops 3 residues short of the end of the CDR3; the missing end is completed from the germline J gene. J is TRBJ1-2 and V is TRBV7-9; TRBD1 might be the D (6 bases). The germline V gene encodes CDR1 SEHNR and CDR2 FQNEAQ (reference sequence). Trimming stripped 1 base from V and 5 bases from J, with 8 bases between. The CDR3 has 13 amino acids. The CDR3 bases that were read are TGTGCCAGCAGCTTAGGGACAGAGTATGGC. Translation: CASSLGTEYG. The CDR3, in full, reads CASSLGTEYGYTF.

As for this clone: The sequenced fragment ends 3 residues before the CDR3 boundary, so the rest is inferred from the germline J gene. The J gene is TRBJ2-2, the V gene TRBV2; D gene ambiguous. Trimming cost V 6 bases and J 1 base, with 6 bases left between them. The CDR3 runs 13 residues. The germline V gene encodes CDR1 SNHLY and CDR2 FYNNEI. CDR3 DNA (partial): TGTGCCAGCAGGGCAGAGAACACCGGGGAG. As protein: CASRAENTGE. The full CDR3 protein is CASRAENTGELFF.

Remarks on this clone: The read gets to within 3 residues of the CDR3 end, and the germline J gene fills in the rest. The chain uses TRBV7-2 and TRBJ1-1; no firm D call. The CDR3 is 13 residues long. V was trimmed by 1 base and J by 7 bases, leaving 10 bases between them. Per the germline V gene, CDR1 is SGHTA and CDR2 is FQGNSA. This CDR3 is CASSLGGGFEAFF. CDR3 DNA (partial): TGTGCCAGCAGCTTAGGCGGCGGTTTTGAA.

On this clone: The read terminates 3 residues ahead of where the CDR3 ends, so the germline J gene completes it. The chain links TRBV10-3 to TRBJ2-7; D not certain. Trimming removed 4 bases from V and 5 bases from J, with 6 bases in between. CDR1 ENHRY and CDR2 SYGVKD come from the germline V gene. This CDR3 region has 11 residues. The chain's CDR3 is CAISVSDEQYF. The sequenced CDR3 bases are TGTGCCATCAGTGTTTCGGACGAG.